The next 28 T cell receptor beta chains were all read from a single sample in a study of cytomegalovirus exposure and HLA in healthy donors. This PCR relied on a set of 60 Vbeta primers and 13 Jbeta primers. The repertoire was sequenced with immunoSEQ multiplex PCR; TCRdb's copy has only in-frame clones and lacks some. The repertoire holds approximately 160,000 clones, with roughly three quarters as singletons. The sample taken for sequencing was PBMCs. The receptors here all came from a woman aged 40-49 years in good health and CMV-seropositive.

CDR3 protein: CASSPPGLAGLDTGELFF. The CDR3 DNA follows: TGTGCCAGTAGCCCACCGGGACTAGCGGGGTTAGATACCGGGGAGCTGTTTTTT. The V call is TRBV19, the J call TRBJ2-2; 13 bases are shared with TRBD2. Germline CDR1 is LNHDA and CDR2 is SQIVND (reference sequence). V shed 6 bases, J shed 5 bases, and the junction held 12 bases outside the gene matches. CDR3 size: 18 residues. Complete variable domain (other parts from reference TRBV19 and TRBJ2-2): DGGITQSPKYLFRKEGQNVTLSCEQNLNHDAMYWYRQDPGQGLRLIYYSQIVNDFQKGDIAEGYSVSREKKESFPLTVTSAQKNPTAFYLCASSPPGLAGLDTGELFFGEGSRLTVL.

This chain links TRBV28 with TRBJ1-2, with 7 positions matching TRBD1. V shed 1 base, J shed 4 bases, and the junction held 12 bases outside the gene matches. CDR1 is MDHEN and CDR2 is SYDVKM in the germline V gene. The CDR3 is 17 amino acids. The CDR3 DNA reads TGTGCCAGCAGTTTATATCGTCCTGAGGACAGGATCTATGGCTACACCTTC. This encodes CASSLYRPEDRIYGYTF.

This chain links TRBV11-2 with TRBJ2-6; TRBD2 matches 8 bases. Germline trimming cut 5 bases from V and 0 bases from J; bases unmatched to any gene: 12. The germline V gene encodes CDR1 SGHAT and CDR2 FQNNGV. The CDR3 extends over 19 amino acids. CDR3 sequence reads: CASSRLAGGSGSGANVLTF. In DNA, the CDR3 is TGTGCCAGCAGCCGACTCGCGGGGGGCTCGGGCTCTGGGGCCAACGTCCTGACTTTC.

The chain joins TRBV19 to TRBJ2-5, with TRBD1 matching 7 bases. The CDR3 loop spans 15 amino acids. V shed 4 bases and J 1 base; nucleotides not matched to a gene: 6. The germline V gene encodes CDR1 LNHDA and CDR2 SQIVND (reference sequence). The CDR3 DNA is TGTGCCAGTAGTAAGACAGGGCCTTTCCAAGAGACCCAGTACTTC. This codes for CASSKTGPFQETQYF.

The chain recombines TRBV7-9 with TRBJ1-3; weak D call: TRBD1 (6 bases). The V gene's germline CDR1 is SEHNR and CDR2 FQNEAQ (reference sequence). The CDR3 is made up of 16 amino acids. Trimming removed 5 bases at V and 6 bases at J, with 20 bases between. CDR3 sequence (DNA): TGTGCCAGCAGCACAAGGGGGGGGCAAGAAGTAAACACCATATATTTT. Its protein is CASSTRGGQEVNTIYF.

This clone was detected only once. The genes are TRBV7-2 and TRBJ2-5; 7 positions agree with TRBD1. V shed 6 bases, J shed 4 bases, and the junction held 8 bases outside the gene matches. The CDR3 totals 14 residues. Germline CDR1 and CDR2: SGHTA and FQGNSA. In nucleotides, the CDR3 is TGTGCCAGCAGTTTAACAGGGGTGGGAGAGACCCAGTACTTC. It is translated as CASSLTGVGETQYF.

This chain links TRBV2 with TRBJ1-1; 8 bases fit TRBD1. Germline V gene lookup returns CDR1 SNHLY and CDR2 FYNNEI. The CDR3 runs to 14 residues. The ends lost 6 bases at V and 2 bases at J; junction bases unmatched: 5. The CDR3, as DNA: TGTGCCAGCAGAGTTACAGGGGGAAACACTGAAGCTTTCTTT. It specifies CASRVTGGNTEAFF.

The chain recombines TRBV5-6 with TRBJ2-2; possible D gene TRBD2, 7 bases. Germline CDR1 SGHDT, CDR2 YYEEEE. The V gene lost 1 base and the J gene lost 8 bases, with 15 bases spanning the gap. This CDR3 has 15 amino acids. The CDR3 sequence is CASSLYGGQDGELFF. In DNA form, the CDR3 reads TGTGCCAGCAGCTTGTACGGGGGGCAAGATGGGGAGCTGTTTTTT. The variable domain in full, with the rest retrieved from reference TRBV5-6 and TRBJ2-2, is DAGVTQSPTHLIKTRGQQVTLRCSPKSGHDTVSWYQQALGQGPQFIFQYYEEEERQRGNFPDRFSGHQFPNYSSELNVNALLLGDSALYLCASSLYGGQDGELFFGEGSRLTVL.

The chain links TRBV4-1 to TRBJ2-7; the D is unclear. This CDR3 contains 15 residues. With 1 base removed from V and 0 bases from J, the gap between germline ends came to 10 bases. CDR1 and CDR2 (germline): MGHRA, YSYEKL. In DNA form, the CDR3 reads TGCGCCAGCAGCCAAGGGCTGGTGAACTCCTACGAGCAGTACTTC. Encoded protein: CASSQGLVNSYEQYF.

This chain joins TRBV18 and TRBJ1-2; D is unresolved. CDR1 and CDR2 (germline): KGHSH, LQKENI. The CDR3 covers 12 residues. V lost 6 bases to trimming and J lost 3 bases, with 8 bases between them. The CDR3 reads CASSTIDYGYTF. CDR3 nucleotides: TGTGCCAGCTCTACAATCGACTATGGCTACACCTTC.

The chain links TRBV30 to TRBJ2-3; 8 bases align to TRBD2. The J segment lost 6 bases and the V segment lost 2 bases, leaving 4 bases of the junction unmatched. The length of the CDR3 is 13 residues. The germline V gene encodes CDR1 GTSNPN and CDR2 SVGIG (reference sequence). The chain's CDR3 is CAWSFRGGDTQYF. In DNA, the CDR3 is TGTGCCTGGAGTTTCCGGGGGGGGGATACGCAGTATTTT.

V is TRBV5-5 and J is TRBJ1-5, with D possibly being TRBD1 (6 bases). This CDR3 has 15 amino acids. V lost 4 bases, J lost 6 bases, and 17 bases lay in between. Germline assignment: CDR1 SGHKS and CDR2 YYEKEE (reference sequence). The CDR3 sequence: CASSQTTGSAQPQHF. The DNA for the CDR3 is TGTGCCAGCAGCCAGACCACAGGGTCGGCTCAGCCCCAGCATTTT.

In this sample, this clone turned up once. The chain carries TRBV9 and TRBJ2-2; 8 bases match TRBD1. CDR1 is SGDLS and CDR2 is YYNGEE in the germline V gene. The length of the CDR3 is 17 residues. Unmatched junction bases numbered 10, after V lost 3 bases and J lost 3 bases. The CDR3 here is CASSEFDGQGDTGELFF. The DNA for the CDR3 is TGTGCCAGCAGCGAGTTTGACGGACAGGGTGACACCGGGGAGCTGTTTTTT.

The genes are TRBV15 and TRBJ1-3; the D is unclear. The length of the CDR3 is 17 residues. V dropped 1 base and J dropped 0 bases, with 13 bases sitting between them. The germline V gene encodes CDR1 LNHNV and CDR2 YYDKDF (reference sequence). The CDR3 region is CATSRVVGVNSGNTIYF. The CDR3 bases are TGTGCCACCAGCAGAGTCGTCGGGGTTAACTCTGGAAACACCATATATTTT.

The rearrangement uses TRBV30 and TRBJ2-7; the D gene is possibly TRBD1 (5 bases). V dropped 5 bases and J dropped 7 bases, with 21 bases sitting between them. The germline gives CDR1 GTSNPN, CDR2 SVGIG (reference sequence). The CDR3 covers 14 residues. CDR3 in DNA: TGTGCCTGGGAGAAGGCTCGCTCAGGGCGGGAGCAGTACTTC. Protein product: CAWEKARSGREQYF.

The V call is TRBV27, the J call TRBJ2-7, with a possible D match to TRBD1 (6 bases). V lost 5 bases, J lost 7 bases, and 15 bases lay in between. This CDR3 comprises 13 residues. The germline V gene encodes CDR1 MNHEY and CDR2 SMNVEV (reference sequence). In DNA form, the CDR3 reads TGTGCCAGCAGTCGCAGGGGCCACGAGGAGCAGTACTTC. Encoded protein: CASSRRGHEEQYF.

This clone was seen only a few times. J is TRBJ1-6 and V is TRBV13, with D uncertain. CDR3 length: 12 amino acids. Germline V gene sequence: CDR1 PRHDT, CDR2 FYEKMQ (reference sequence). With 4 bases removed from V and 7 bases from J, the gap between germline ends came to 5 bases. CDR3 nucleotides: TGTGCCAGCAGCTCATTCAATTCACCCCTCCACTTT. Protein product: CASSSFNSPLHF.

The genes are TRBV30 and TRBJ2-3, with TRBD2 matching 10 bases. This CDR3 has 15 residues. The germline CDR1 and CDR2 sequences are GTSNPN and SVGIG (reference sequence). Trimming removed 2 bases from V and 6 bases from J; junction bases left unmatched: 8. The CDR3 region has the DNA TGTGCCTGGAGTAAAGGAGCGGGGGGGCACGATACGCAGTATTTT. It translates to CAWSKGAGGHDTQYF.

This clone was seen a handful of times. The chain links TRBV4-2 to TRBJ1-2; 10 positions agree with TRBD1. CDR1 and CDR2 from the germline V gene are LGHNA and YNFKEQ. With 0 bases clipped from V and 7 bases from J, the junction kept 5 bases outside the gene matches. The CDR3 has 15 amino acids. CDR3 sequence reads: CASSQDQGTGVGYTF. The CDR3 DNA reads as TGTGCCAGCAGCCAAGATCAGGGGACAGGGGTTGGCTACACCTTC.

The rearrangement joins TRBV28 to TRBJ1-2; 8 bases align to TRBD1. V lost 5 bases to trimming and J lost 4 bases; unmatched junction nucleotides: 9. Germline CDR1 reads MDHEN; CDR2 reads SYDVKM. CDR3 length equals 15 residues. The CDR3 spells CASSDRDRLGYGYTF. For the CDR3, the DNA is TGTGCCAGCAGTGACCGGGACAGGTTGGGCTATGGCTACACCTTC.

This chain connects TRBV7-3 to TRBJ2-3; TRBD2 aligns across 8 bases. The CDR3 length is 15 residues. Losses at the gene ends were 2 bases for V and 4 bases for J; bases not matched to a gene: 5. Germline assignment: CDR1 SGHTA and CDR2 FQGTGA. CDR3 DNA: TGTGCCAGCAGCTTAGAACGGGGGGGCCCAGATACGCAGTATTTT. It is translated as CASSLERGGPDTQYF.

This chain uses TRBV6-5 with TRBJ2-2, with 9 nucleotides matching TRBD2. Germline V gene lookup returns CDR1 MNHEY and CDR2 SVGAGI. CDR3 size: 15 residues. The J segment lost 2 bases and the V segment lost 5 bases, leaving 3 bases of the junction unmatched. In nucleotides, the CDR3 is TGTGCCAGCAGTAGAGCGGGGGGAAACACCGGGGAGCTGTTTTTT. Translated, it gives CASSRAGGNTGELFF.

V usage is TRBV28 and J usage is TRBJ1-2, with unresolved D. The germline V and J ends were trimmed by 8 bases and 3 bases, with 16 bases remaining between them. Looked up from germline, CDR1 is MDHEN and CDR2 is SYDVKM. CDR3 length: 14 amino acids. As DNA, the CDR3 is TGTGCCAGCGGCTCACGTGTGCCTGACTATGGCTACACCTTC. Protein: CASGSRVPDYGYTF.

The chain carries TRBV15 and TRBJ2-5; TRBD2 might be the D (6 bases). The CDR3 is 15 amino acids. Germline values: CDR1 LNHNV, CDR2 YYDKDF (reference sequence). The V gene lost 3 bases and the J gene lost 3 bases, with 14 bases spanning the gap. The CDR3 sequence is CATSSPTAGKETQYF. CDR3 nucleotide sequence: TGTGCCACCAGCAGCCCCACGGCGGGGAAAGAGACCCAGTACTTC.

The CDR3, as DNA: TGTGCCAGCAGCTTAGAAGGGACAAGCACCGGGGAGCTGTTTTTT. It codes for CASSLEGTSTGELFF. V gene TRBV11-3 combines with J gene TRBJ2-2; maybe TRBD1 (6 bases). V shed 0 bases and J shed 4 bases, with 9 bases lying between them. There are 15 residues in the CDR3. Germline V gives CDR1 SGHNT, CDR2 YENEEA.

This clone has a single count. The rearrangement links TRBV28 to TRBJ1-6, with D hard to call. Trimming removed 6 bases from V and 7 bases from J, with 7 bases in between. Looked up from germline, CDR1 is MDHEN and CDR2 is SYDVKM. The CDR3 length is 12 residues. CDR3 in amino acids: CASSITNSPLHF. The DNA for the CDR3 is TGTGCCAGCAGCATAACAAATTCACCCCTCCACTTT. Filled out from reference TRBV28 and TRBJ1-6, the complete variable domain reads DVKVTQSSRYLVKRTGEKVFLECVQDMDHENMFWYRQDPGLGLRLIYFSYDVKMKEKGDIPEGYSVSREKKERFSLILESASTNQTSMYLCASSITNSPLHFGNGTRLTVT.

J is TRBJ1-2 and V is TRBV2; D remains unclear. The germline V gene encodes CDR1 SNHLY and CDR2 FYNNEI. This CDR3 is 13 amino acids long. Trimming took 5 bases from V and 2 from J, leaving 9 bases between them. The CDR3 sequence: CASSPYLNYGYTF. CDR3 sequence (DNA): TGTGCCAGCAGTCCTTACCTAAACTATGGCTACACCTTC.

The genes are TRBV5-4 and TRBJ1-1; 7 nucleotides match TRBD1. V lost 2 bases to trimming and J lost 7 bases; unmatched junction nucleotides: 2. This CDR3 is 12 amino acids long. From germline, CDR1 is SGHNT and CDR2 YYREEE (reference sequence). The CDR3 DNA follows: TGTGCCAGCAGCTTAACAGGGGTTGAAGCTTTCTTT. Translating gives CASSLTGVEAFF.